This T cell receptor beta chain was obtained from a study of blood T cell repertoires in COVID-19. Across the study: Sources were T cells, B-cell-depleted T cells, or PBMCs; the material itself was cDNA or gDNA.

The CDR3 spans 17 residues. Trimming took 0 bases from V and 8 from J; bases not matched to a gene: 11. Germline values: CDR1 LNHDA, CDR2 SQIVND (reference sequence). Assay: immunoSEQ multiplex PCR; the TCRdb copy retains only in-frame clones and omits some. The data contain under 40,000 clones, approximately 88% of them singletons. The genes are TRBV19 and TRBJ2-1; 9 nucleotides line up with TRBD2. The sample consisted of peripheral blood. This TCR was sampled from a human donor in a cohort sampled during active COVID-19. The CDR3 sequence is CASSIDDGGRASDEQFF. In DNA, the CDR3 is TGTGCCAGTAGTATAGATGACGGCGGGAGGGCCTCGGATGAGCAGTTCTTC.